This TCR beta chain emerged from a study of blood T cell repertoires in COVID-19. Trimming left V 5 bases short and J 5 bases short, with 19 bases between. Looked up from germline, CDR1 is SGHVS and CDR2 is FNYEAQ. The length of the CDR3 is 16 residues. TCRdb keeps only in-frame clones here, not all; method: immunoSEQ multiplex PCR. The data show almost 200,000 clones, with roughly 90% seen just once and 6.5% to 9% held by the top ten. Sequencing input: PBMCs or T cells enriched from blood (not recorded which). The source of this sequence is a woman between 18 and 29 years old who had recovered from COVID-19. The chain joins TRBV7-6 to TRBJ1-3, with D unresolved. CDR3 bases: TGTGCCAGCAGCCTCGGAGCCACCGGCACTCGAAACACCATATATTTT. It is translated as CASSLGATGTRNTIYF.